A selection of T cell receptor beta chains follows, all from one sample in a study of early T cells in non-severe SARS-CoV-2 infection. Each CDR3 protein is one row after TCRdb ran MiXCR on the 5' RACE reads. The data contain around 100,000 distinct CDR3 sequences, roughly 17% of them singletons. Material: whole blood. The receptors originated from an adult who was a healthcare worker with PCR-confirmed SARS-CoV-2 infection or an uninfected control (not recorded which). CDR3s include the opening cysteine and the closing phenylalanine or tryptophan. A D gene is named only where the DNA matches it firmly. The listing skips clone size in some rows; elsewhere it reads once, few, many or a size class.

DNA: TGTGCCAGCAGTTTGGCCGGACAGGAGAACTACGAGCAGTACTTC; CDR3: CASSLAGQENYEQYF; J: TRBJ2-7; V: TRBV27; length: 15; D: TRBD1; size: medium-sized
DNA: TGCAGCGTTGAAGATCCCGGACAGGATTTAATAGGTCGCGCTTTCTTT; CDR3: CSVEDPGQDLIGRAFF; J: TRBJ1-1; V: TRBV29-1; length: 16; D: TRBD1; size: few
DNA: TGTGCCAGCAACTCACCTGGGCCACCCTCTGGGGCCAACGTCCTGACTTTC; CDR3: CASNSPGPPSGANVLTF; J: TRBJ2-6; V: TRBV14; length: 17; D: -; size: few
DNA: TGTGTCACCAGCAGAGATCAAGTAGATCAGCCCCAGCATTTT; CDR3: CVTSRDQVDQPQHF; J: TRBJ1-5; V: TRBV15; length: 14; D: -; size: -
DNA: TGTGCCAGTCGGGACCCAGGGAGTCCGGAGGGGTACAATGAGCAGTTCTTC; CDR3: CASRDPGSPEGYNEQFF; J: TRBJ2-1; V: TRBV19; length: 17; D: -; size: few
DNA: TGCGCCAGCAGCTTGGCCTATACTAGCGGGGGAGAAGATACGCAGTATTTT; CDR3: CASSLAYTSGGEDTQYF; J: TRBJ2-3; V: TRBV5-1; length: 17; D: TRBD2; size: few
DNA: TGTGCCAGCCTTAAAACAGGGGGCACTGAAGCTTTCTTT; CDR3: CASLKTGGTEAFF; J: TRBJ1-1; V: TRBV3-1; length: 13; D: TRBD1; size: -
DNA: TGTGCCAGCAGCTTAGATTATGTTGGGCTAGCGGGAGGTTCGTCCTACAATGAGCAGTTCTTC; CDR3: CASSLDYVGLAGGSSYNEQFF; J: TRBJ2-1; V: TRBV11-3; length: 21; D: TRBD2; size: few
DNA: TGTGCCAGCAGCTTACGCGGGACAGGGGGGTACAATGAGCAGTTCTTC; CDR3: CASSLRGTGGYNEQFF; J: TRBJ2-1; V: TRBV11-3; length: 16; D: TRBD1; size: -
DNA: TGTGCTAGTGGTTTCGCTATGAACACTGAAGCTTTCTTT; CDR3: CASGFAMNTEAFF; J: TRBJ1-1; V: TRBV12-5; length: 13; D: -; size: -
DNA: TGTGCCAGCAGACAGGGGGAAGGCAACCCCCTTTGGGAGCAGTACTTC; CDR3: CASRQGEGNPLWEQYF; J: TRBJ2-7; V: TRBV12-3/TRBV12-4; length: 16; D: TRBD1; size: -
DNA: TGTGCCAGCTCACGGGACAGGGGCATGGAGACCCAGTACTTC; CDR3: CASSRDRGMETQYF; J: TRBJ2-5; V: TRBV18; length: 14; D: TRBD1; size: -
DNA: TGCAGTGCTAGACAGGGACTGCAAGAGACCCAGTACTTC; CDR3: CSARQGLQETQYF; J: TRBJ2-5; V: TRBV20-1; length: 13; D: -; size: few
DNA: TGTGCCACCAGTGATATTAGGGAGAGCTCCTACAATGAGCAGTTCTTC; CDR3: CATSDIRESSYNEQFF; J: TRBJ2-1; V: TRBV24-1; length: 16; D: -; size: -
DNA: TGCAGCGTGTACCGGGACGGTGGCTACACCTTC; CDR3: CSVYRDGGYTF; J: TRBJ1-2; V: TRBV29-1; length: 11; D: -; size: -
DNA: TGCAGCGTTGACGACATATTTATGAACACTGAAGCTTTCTTT; CDR3: CSVDDIFMNTEAFF; J: TRBJ1-1; V: TRBV29-1; length: 14; D: -; size: few
DNA: TGTGCCTGGAGTCCACCGAATCTAACCGGGACAGGGGGCGGTGGCTACACCTTC; CDR3: CAWSPPNLTGTGGGGYTF; J: TRBJ1-2; V: TRBV30; length: 18; D: TRBD1; size: few
DNA: TGTGCCCCTGACAGGCCGGTCTCTGGGGCCAACGTCCTGACTTTC; CDR3: CAPDRPVSGANVLTF; J: TRBJ2-6; V: TRBV24-1; length: 15; D: -; size: few
DNA: TGTGCCAGCAGCGTAGCGGTTGGGTTATACAATGAGCAGTTCTTC; CDR3: CASSVAVGLYNEQFF; J: TRBJ2-1; V: TRBV9; length: 15; D: -; size: -
DNA: TGTGCCACCAGCAGAGACGGCACCCCAAGCCACGAGCAGTACTTC; CDR3: CATSRDGTPSHEQYF; J: TRBJ2-7; V: TRBV15; length: 15; D: -; size: few
DNA: TGTGCCAGCAGCTCGTTTATGGGACAGGCCTCCTACGAGCAGTACTTC; CDR3: CASSSFMGQASYEQYF; J: TRBJ2-7; V: TRBV7-9; length: 16; D: TRBD1; size: -
DNA: TGTGCCAGCAGCCAGATGGGGTACGGGAGGTCCTACGAGCAGTACTTC; CDR3: CASSQMGYGRSYEQYF; J: TRBJ2-7; V: TRBV5-4; length: 16; D: TRBD2; size: few
DNA: TGTGCCAGCAGCTTTCCAGCGGGCATTGGGGAGACCCAGTACTTC; CDR3: CASSFPAGIGETQYF; J: TRBJ2-5; V: TRBV7-8; length: 15; D: -; size: -
DNA: TGTGCCAGCAATCCCGGGACAGCCCTGATGAACACTGAAGCTTTCTTT; CDR3: CASNPGTALMNTEAFF; J: TRBJ1-1; V: TRBV6-2/TRBV6-3; length: 16; D: TRBD1; size: many
DNA: TGCGCCATTCAACTAGCGGGGGTAGATACGCAGTATTTT; CDR3: CAIQLAGVDTQYF; J: TRBJ2-3; V: TRBV10-2; length: 13; D: TRBD2; size: -
DNA: TGTGCCACCGCTAAACAGGACCTCTACGAGCAGTACTTC; CDR3: CATAKQDLYEQYF; J: TRBJ2-7; V: TRBV10-3; length: 13; D: -; size: many
DNA: TGTGCCAGCAGTTCAGGGTCGGGCGAAGCTTTCTTT; CDR3: CASSSGSGEAFF; J: TRBJ1-1; V: TRBV12-3/TRBV12-4; length: 12; D: -; size: few
DNA: TGCAGTGCTACCTTAGTGGGGTCCGCCACCGGGGAGCTGTTTTTT; CDR3: CSATLVGSATGELFF; J: TRBJ2-2; V: TRBV20-1; length: 15; D: -; size: -
DNA: TGTGCCAGCAGTTTCGTGAGAAAGGACGAGCAGTACTTC; CDR3: CASSFVRKDEQYF; J: TRBJ2-7; V: TRBV28; length: 13; D: -; size: -
DNA: TGTGCCAGCAGCTATCTCGACAATGAGCAGTTCTTC; CDR3: CASSYLDNEQFF; J: TRBJ2-1; V: TRBV7-2; length: 12; D: -; size: -
DNA: TGTGCCATGAGGGGAGGGAACACTGAAGCTTTCTTT; CDR3: CAMRGGNTEAFF; J: TRBJ1-1; V: TRBV12-3/TRBV12-4; length: 12; D: -; size: -